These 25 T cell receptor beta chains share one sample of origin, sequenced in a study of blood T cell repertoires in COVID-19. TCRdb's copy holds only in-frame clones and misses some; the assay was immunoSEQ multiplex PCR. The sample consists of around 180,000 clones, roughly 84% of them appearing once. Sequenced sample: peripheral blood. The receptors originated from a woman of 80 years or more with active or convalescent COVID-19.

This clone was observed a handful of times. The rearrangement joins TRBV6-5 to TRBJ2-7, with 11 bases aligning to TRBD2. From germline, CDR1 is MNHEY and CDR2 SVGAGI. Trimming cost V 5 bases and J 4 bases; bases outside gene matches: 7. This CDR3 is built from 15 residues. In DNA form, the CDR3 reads TGTGCCAGCAGTCTACTAGCGGGAGTTTTGTACGAGCAGTACTTC. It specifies CASSLLAGVLYEQYF.

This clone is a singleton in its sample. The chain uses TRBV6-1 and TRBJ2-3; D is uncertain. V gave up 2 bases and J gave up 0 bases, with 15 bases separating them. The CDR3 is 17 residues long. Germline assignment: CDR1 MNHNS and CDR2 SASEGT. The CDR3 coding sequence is TGTGCCAGCAGTGAACTCTTTACTGCAACTAGCACAGATACGCAGTATTTT. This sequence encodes CASSELFTATSTDTQYF.

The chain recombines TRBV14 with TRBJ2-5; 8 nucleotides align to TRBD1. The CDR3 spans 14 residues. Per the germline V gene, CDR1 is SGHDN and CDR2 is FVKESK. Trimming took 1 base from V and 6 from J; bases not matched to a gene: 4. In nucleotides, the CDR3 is TGTGCCAGCAGCCAAGCAGGGGGCGGTCAGACCCAGTACTTC. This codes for CASSQAGGGQTQYF. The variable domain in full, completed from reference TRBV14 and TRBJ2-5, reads EAGVTQFPSHSVIEKGQTVTLRCDPISGHDNLYWYRRVMGKEIKFLLHFVKESKQDESGMPNNRFLAERTGGTYSTLKVQPAELEDSGVYFCASSQAGGGQTQYFGPGTRLLVL.

In nucleotides, the CDR3 is TGCGCCAGCAGCCCACGACTAGCGACCACAGATACGCAGTATTTT. Its translation is CASSPRLATTDTQYF. The rearrangement joins TRBV4-1 to TRBJ2-3, with 8 bases fitting TRBD2. Unmatched junction bases numbered 5, after V lost 4 bases and J lost 2 bases. Per the germline V gene, CDR1 is MGHRA and CDR2 is YSYEKL. The CDR3 has 15 amino acids.

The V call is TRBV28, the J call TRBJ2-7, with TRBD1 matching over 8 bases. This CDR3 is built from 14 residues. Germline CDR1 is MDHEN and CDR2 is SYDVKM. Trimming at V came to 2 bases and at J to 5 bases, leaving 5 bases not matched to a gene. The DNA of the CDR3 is TGTGCCAGCAGTTTACCCCGGACAGGGCACGAGCAGTACTTC. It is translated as CASSLPRTGHEQYF.

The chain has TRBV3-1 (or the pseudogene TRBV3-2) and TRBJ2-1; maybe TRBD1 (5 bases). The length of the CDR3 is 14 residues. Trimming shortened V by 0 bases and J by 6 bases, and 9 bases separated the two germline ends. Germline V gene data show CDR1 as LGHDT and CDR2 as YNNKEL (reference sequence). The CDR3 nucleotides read TGTGCCAGCAGCCAAGATTGGACAACCAATGAGCAGTTCTTC. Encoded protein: CASSQDWTTNEQFF.

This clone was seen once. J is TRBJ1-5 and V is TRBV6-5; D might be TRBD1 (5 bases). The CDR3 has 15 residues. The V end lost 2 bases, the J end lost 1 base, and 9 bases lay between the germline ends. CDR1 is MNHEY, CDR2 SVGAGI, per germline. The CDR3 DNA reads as TGTGCCAGCAGTTACGCTGGGGGGAGCAATCAGCCCCAGCATTTT. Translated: CASSYAGGSNQPQHF.

CDR3 DNA sequence: TGTGCCACTATGGAGACAGGGTATCCGGCCGAGCAGTACTTC. This gives the protein CATMETGYPAEQYF. The J gene is TRBJ2-7, the V gene TRBV19; 7 bases align to TRBD1. The length of the CDR3 is 14 residues. Germline CDR1 is LNHDA and CDR2 is SQIVND (reference sequence). With 10 bases clipped from V and 6 bases from J, the junction kept 15 bases outside the gene matches. The entire variable domain, with the rest obtained from reference TRBV19 and TRBJ2-7, is as follows: DGGITQSPKYLFRKEGQNVTLSCEQNLNHDAMYWYRQDPGQGLRLIYYSQIVNDFQKGDIAEGYSVSREKKESFPLTVTSAQKNPTAFYLCATMETGYPAEQYFGPGTRLTVT.

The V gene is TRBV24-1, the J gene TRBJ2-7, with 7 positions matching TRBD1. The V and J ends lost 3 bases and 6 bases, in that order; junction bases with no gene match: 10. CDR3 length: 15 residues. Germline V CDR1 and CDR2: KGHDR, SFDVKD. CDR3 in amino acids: CATSDPGQPTGEQYF. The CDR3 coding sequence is TGTGCCACCAGTGATCCGGGACAGCCTACGGGCGAGCAGTACTTC.

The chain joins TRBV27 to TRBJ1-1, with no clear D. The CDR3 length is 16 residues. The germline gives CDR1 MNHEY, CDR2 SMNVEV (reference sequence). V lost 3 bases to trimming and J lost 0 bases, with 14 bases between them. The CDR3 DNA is TGTGCCAGCAGTTTTCTTGGCAGAAAGTTGAACACTGAAGCTTTCTTT. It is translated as CASSFLGRKLNTEAFF.

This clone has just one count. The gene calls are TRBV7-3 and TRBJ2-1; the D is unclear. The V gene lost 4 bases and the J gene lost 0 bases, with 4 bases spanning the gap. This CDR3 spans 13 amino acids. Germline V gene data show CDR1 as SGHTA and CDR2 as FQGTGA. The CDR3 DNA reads TGTGCCAGCAGCTGGAGCTCCTACAATGAGCAGTTCTTC. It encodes CASSWSSYNEQFF.

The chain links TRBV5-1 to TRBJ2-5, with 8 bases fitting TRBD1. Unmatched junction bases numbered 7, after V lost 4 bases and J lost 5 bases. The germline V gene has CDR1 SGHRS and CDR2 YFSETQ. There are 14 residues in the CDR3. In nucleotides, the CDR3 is TGCGCCAGCAGCGTCACAGGGGGTGAGGAGACCCAGTACTTC. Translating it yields CASSVTGGEETQYF.

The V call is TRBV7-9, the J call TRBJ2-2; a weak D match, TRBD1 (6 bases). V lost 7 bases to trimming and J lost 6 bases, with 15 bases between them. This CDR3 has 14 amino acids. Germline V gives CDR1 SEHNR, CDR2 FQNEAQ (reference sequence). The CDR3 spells CASKIQGSAGELFF. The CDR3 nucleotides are TGTGCCAGCAAAATACAGGGTTCTGCCGGGGAGCTGTTTTTT.

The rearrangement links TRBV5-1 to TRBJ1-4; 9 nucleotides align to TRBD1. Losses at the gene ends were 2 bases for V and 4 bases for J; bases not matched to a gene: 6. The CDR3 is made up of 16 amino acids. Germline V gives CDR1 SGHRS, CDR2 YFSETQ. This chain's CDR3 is CASSLYPGQGNEKLFF. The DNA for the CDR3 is TGCGCCAGCAGCTTATACCCGGGACAGGGTAATGAAAAACTGTTTTTT.

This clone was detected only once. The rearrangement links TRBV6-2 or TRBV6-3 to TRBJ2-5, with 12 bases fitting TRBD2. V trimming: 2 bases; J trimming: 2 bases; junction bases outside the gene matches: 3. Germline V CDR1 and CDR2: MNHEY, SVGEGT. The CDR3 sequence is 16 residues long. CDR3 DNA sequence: TGTGCCAGCAGTTACCCGGGGACTAGCGGGCAAGAGACCCAGTACTTC. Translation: CASSYPGTSGQETQYF.

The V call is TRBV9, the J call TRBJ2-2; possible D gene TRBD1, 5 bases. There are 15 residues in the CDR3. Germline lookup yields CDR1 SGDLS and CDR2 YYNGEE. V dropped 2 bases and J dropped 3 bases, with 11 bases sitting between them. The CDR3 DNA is TGTGCCAGCAGCGTCTCAGGGTCGTACACCGGGGAGCTGTTTTTT. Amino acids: CASSVSGSYTGELFF. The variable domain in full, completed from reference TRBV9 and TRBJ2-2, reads DSGVTQTPKHLITATGQRVTLRCSPRSGDLSVYWYQQSLDQGLQFLIQYYNGEERAKGNILERFSAQQFPDLHSELNLSSLELGDSALYFCASSVSGSYTGELFFGEGSRLTVL.

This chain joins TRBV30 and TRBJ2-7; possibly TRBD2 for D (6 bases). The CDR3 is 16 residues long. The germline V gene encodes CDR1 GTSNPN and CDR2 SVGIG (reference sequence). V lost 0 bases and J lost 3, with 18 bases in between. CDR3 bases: TGTGCCTGGAGTGTAAGGGCGGGTAGCGGCATCTACGAGCAGTACTTC. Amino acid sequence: CAWSVRAGSGIYEQYF.

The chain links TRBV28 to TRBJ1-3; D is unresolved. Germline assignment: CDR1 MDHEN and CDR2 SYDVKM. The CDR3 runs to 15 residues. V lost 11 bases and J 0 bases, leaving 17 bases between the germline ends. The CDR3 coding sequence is TGTGCCGCGGTATATCGAGAGAGCTCTGGAAACACCATATATTTT. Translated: CAAVYRESSGNTIYF.

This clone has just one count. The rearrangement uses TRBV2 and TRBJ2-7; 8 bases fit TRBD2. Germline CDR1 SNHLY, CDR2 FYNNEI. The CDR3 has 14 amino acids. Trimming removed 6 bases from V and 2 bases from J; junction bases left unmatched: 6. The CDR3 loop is CASSRTSGAYEQYF. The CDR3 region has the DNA TGTGCCAGCAGCCGTACTAGCGGCGCCTACGAGCAGTACTTC.

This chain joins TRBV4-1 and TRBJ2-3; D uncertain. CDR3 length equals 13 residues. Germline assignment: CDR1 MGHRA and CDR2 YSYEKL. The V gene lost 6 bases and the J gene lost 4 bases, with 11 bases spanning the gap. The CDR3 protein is CASRPFTADTQYF. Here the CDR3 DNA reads TGCGCCAGCAGACCGTTTACAGCAGATACGCAGTATTTT.

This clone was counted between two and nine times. CDR3 coding DNA: TGTGCCAGCAGTCCTAGCGGTGAGCAGTTCTTC. Its translation is CASSPSGEQFF. The rearrangement uses TRBV2 and TRBJ2-1; 7 bases align to TRBD2. Per germline, CDR1 SNHLY and CDR2 FYNNEI. This CDR3 region has 11 residues. V lost 5 bases and J lost 9; bases outside the gene matches: 1.

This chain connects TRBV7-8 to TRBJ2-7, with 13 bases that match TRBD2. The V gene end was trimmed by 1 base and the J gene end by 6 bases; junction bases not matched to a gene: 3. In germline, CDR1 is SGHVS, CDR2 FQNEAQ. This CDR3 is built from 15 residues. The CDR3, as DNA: TGTGCCAGCAGCTTAGAAGGACTAGCGGGAGCCGAGCAGTACTTC. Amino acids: CASSLEGLAGAEQYF.

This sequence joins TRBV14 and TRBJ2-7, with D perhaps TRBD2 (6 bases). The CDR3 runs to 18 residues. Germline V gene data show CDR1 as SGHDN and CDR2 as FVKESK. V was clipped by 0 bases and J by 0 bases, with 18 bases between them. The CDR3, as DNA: TGTGCCAGCAGCCAAGATCGGTCGAAGCGGGCTAACTCCTACGAGCAGTACTTC. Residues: CASSQDRSKRANSYEQYF.

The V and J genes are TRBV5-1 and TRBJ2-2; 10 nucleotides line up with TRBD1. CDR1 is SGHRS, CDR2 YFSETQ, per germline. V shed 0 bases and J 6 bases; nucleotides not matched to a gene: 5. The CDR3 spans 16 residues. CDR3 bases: TGCGCCAGCAGCTTGGCTGGGACAGGGGTAGCCGGGGAGCTGTTTTTT. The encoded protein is CASSLAGTGVAGELFF.

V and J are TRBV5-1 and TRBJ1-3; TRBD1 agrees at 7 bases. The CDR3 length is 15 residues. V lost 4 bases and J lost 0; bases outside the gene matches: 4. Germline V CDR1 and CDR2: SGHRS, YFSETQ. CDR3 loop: CASSPGQASGNTIYF. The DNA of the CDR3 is TGCGCCAGCAGCCCAGGACAGGCCTCTGGAAACACCATATATTTT.